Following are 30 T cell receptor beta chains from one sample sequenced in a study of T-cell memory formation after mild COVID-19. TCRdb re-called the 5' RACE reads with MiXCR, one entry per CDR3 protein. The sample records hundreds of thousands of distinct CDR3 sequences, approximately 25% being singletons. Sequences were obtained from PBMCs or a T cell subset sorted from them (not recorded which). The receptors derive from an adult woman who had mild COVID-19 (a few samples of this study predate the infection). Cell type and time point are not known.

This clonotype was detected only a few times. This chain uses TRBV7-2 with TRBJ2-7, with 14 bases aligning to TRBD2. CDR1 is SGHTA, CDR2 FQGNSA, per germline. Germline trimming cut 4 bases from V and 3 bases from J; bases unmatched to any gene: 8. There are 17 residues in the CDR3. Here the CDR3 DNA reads TGTGCCAGCAGCTCCCGGAGGACTAGCGGGGGGATCTACGAGCAGTACTTC. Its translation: CASSSRRTSGGIYEQYF.

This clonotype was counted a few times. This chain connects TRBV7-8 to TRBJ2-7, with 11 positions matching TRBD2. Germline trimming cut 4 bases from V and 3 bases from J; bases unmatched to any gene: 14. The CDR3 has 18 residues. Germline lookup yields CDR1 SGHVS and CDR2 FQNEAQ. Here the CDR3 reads CASSSNLLAGVGSYEQYF. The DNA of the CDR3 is TGTGCCAGCAGCTCGAACCTACTAGCGGGAGTAGGTAGCTACGAGCAGTACTTC.

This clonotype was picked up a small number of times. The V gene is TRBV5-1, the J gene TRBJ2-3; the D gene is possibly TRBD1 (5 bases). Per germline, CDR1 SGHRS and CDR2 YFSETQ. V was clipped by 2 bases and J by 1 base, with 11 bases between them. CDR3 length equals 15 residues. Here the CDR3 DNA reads TGCGCCAGCAGCTTTGGGGCACCAGGCACAGATACGCAGTATTTT. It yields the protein CASSFGAPGTDTQYF.

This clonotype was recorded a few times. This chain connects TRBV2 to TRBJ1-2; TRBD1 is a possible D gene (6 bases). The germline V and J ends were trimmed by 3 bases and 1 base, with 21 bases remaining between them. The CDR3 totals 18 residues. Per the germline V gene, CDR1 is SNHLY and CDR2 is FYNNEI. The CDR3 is CASSDPSGGGGINYGYTF. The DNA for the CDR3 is TGTGCCAGCAGTGACCCCTCGGGGGGGGGCGGAATTAACTATGGCTACACCTTC.

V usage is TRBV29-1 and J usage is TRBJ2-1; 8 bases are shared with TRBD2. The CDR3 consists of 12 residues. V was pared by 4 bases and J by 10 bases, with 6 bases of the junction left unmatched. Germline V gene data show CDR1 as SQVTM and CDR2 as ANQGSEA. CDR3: CSVAAGGREQFF. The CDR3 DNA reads TGCAGCGTTGCCGCGGGAGGAAGGGAGCAGTTCTTC.

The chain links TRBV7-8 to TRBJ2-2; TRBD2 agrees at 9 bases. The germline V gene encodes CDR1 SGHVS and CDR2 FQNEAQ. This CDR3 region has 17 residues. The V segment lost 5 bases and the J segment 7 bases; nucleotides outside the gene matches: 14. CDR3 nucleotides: TGTGCCAGCAGCCCAAAGAGGGTAGCGGGAGACAGCGGGGAGCTGTTTTTT. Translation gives CASSPKRVAGDSGELFF.

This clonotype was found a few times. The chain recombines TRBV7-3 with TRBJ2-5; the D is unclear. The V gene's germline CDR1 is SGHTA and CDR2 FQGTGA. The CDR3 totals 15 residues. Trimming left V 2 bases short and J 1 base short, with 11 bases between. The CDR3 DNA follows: TGTGCCAGCAGCTTATGGTCAGATTTCCAAGAGACCCAGTACTTC. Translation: CASSLWSDFQETQYF.

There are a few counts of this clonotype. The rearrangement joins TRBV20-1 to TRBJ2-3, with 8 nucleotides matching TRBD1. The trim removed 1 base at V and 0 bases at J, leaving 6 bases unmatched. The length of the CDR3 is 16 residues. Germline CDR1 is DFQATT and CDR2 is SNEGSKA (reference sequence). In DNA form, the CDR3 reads TGCAGTGCTAGAGTGTTCAGGGGGCGAAGCACAGATACGCAGTATTTT. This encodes CSARVFRGRSTDTQYF.

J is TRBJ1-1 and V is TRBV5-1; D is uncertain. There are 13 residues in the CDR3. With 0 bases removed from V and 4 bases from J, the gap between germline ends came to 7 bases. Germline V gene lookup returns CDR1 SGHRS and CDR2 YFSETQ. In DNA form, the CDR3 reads TGCGCCAGCAGCTTGGAAGTTCCCACTGAAGCTTTCTTT. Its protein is CASSLEVPTEAFF.

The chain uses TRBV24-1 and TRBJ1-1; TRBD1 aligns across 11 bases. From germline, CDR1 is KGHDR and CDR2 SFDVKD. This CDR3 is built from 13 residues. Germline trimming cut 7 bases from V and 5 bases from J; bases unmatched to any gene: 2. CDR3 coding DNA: TGTGCCACCAGGGACAGGGGGCGAACTGAAGCTTTCTTT. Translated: CATRDRGRTEAFF.

As DNA, the CDR3 is TGTGCTAGTGGTCCAGCGGGAGGGCTCACAGATACGCAGTATTTT. This gives the protein CASGPAGGLTDTQYF. V and J are TRBV12-5 and TRBJ2-3; 10 positions agree with TRBD2. This CDR3 is 15 amino acids long. J lost 2 bases, V lost 5 bases, and 4 bases had no gene match. Germline CDR1 is LGHNT and CDR2 is FRNRAP.

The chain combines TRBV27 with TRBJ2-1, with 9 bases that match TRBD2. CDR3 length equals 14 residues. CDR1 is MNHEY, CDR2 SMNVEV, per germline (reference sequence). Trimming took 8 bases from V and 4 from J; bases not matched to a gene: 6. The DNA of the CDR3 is TGTGCCAGCGGAGCGCTAGCGGGGTACAATGAGCAGTTCTTC. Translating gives CASGALAGYNEQFF.

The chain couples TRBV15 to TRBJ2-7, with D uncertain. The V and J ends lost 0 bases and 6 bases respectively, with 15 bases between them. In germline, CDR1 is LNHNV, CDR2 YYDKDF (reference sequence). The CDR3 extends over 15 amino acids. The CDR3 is CATSRDPTTPAEQYF. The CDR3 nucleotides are TGTGCCACCAGCAGAGATCCTACCACCCCGGCCGAGCAGTACTTC.

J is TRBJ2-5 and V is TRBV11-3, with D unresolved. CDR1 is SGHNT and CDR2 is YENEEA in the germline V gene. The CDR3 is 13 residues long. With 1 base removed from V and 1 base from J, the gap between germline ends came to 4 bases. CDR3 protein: CASSLGAQETQYF. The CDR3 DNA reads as TGTGCCAGCAGCTTAGGGGCCCAAGAGACCCAGTACTTC.

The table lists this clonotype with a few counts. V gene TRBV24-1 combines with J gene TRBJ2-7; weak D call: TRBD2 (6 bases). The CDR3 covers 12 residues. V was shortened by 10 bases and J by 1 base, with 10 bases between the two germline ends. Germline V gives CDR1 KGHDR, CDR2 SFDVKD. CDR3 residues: CATGGDSYEQYF. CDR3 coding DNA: TGTGCCACTGGAGGGGATTCCTACGAGCAGTACTTC.

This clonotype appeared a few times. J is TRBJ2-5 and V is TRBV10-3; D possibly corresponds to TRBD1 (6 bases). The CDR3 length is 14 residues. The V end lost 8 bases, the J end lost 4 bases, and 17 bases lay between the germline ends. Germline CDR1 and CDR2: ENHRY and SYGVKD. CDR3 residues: CAIPKDRRIETQYF. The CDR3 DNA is TGTGCCATCCCAAAGGACAGAAGAATAGAGACCCAGTACTTC.

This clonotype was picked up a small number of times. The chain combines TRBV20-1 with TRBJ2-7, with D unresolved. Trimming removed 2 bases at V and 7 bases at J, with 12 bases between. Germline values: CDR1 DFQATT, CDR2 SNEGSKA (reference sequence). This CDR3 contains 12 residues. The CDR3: CSARSNAGEQYF. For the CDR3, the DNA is TGCAGTGCTAGAAGTAATGCCGGTGAGCAGTACTTC.

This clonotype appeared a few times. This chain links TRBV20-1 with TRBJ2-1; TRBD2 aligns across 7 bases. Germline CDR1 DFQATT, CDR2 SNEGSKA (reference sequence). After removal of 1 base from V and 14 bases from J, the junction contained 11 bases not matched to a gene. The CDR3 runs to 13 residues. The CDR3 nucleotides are TGCAGTGCTAGAGTCGCCCCGGGAGGCATGGAGTTCTTC. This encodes CSARVAPGGMEFF.

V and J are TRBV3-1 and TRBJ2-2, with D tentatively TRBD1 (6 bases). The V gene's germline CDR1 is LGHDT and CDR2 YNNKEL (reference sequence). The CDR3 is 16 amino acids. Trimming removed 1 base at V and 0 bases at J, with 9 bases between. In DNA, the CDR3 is TGTGCCAGCAGCCAAGGAGGGGGTTCGAACACCGGGGAGCTGTTTTTT. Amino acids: CASSQGGGSNTGELFF.

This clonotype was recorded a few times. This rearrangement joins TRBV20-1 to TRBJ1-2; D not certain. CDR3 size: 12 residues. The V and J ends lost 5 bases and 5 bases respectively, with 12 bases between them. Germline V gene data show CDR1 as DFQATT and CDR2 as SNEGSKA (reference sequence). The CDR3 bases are TGCAGTGCTTCGGACGGTTTTTATGGCTACACCTTC. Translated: CSASDGFYGYTF.

This CDR3 reads CASSGGGQGNQPQHF. The CDR3 DNA reads TGTGCCAGCAGCGGAGGCGGACAGGGCAATCAGCCCCAGCATTTT. The chain recombines TRBV7-9 with TRBJ1-5; 7 bases agree with TRBD1. Germline V CDR1 and CDR2: SEHNR, FQNEAQ (reference sequence). The length of the CDR3 is 15 residues. The V segment lost 5 bases and the J segment 2 bases; nucleotides outside the gene matches: 6.

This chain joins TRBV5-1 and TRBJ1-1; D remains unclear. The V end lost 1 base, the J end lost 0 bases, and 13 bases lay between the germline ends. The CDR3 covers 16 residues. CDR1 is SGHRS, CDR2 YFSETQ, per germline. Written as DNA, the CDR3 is TGCGCCAGCAGCTTGTCGGGTCCGCTCATGAACACTGAAGCTTTCTTT. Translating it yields CASSLSGPLMNTEAFF.

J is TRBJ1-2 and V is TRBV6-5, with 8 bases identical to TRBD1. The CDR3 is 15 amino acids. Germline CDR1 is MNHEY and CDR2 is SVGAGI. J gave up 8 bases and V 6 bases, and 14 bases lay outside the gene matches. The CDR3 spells CASSRVTGGPRGYTF. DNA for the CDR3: TGTGCCAGCAGCCGAGTTACAGGGGGTCCTAGGGGCTACACCTTC.

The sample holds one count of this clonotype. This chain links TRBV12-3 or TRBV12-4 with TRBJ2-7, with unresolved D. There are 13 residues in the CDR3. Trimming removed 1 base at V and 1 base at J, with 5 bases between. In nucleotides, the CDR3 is TGTGCCAGCAGTTTAGGGAAATCCTACGAGCAGTACGTC. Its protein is CASSLGKSYEQYV.

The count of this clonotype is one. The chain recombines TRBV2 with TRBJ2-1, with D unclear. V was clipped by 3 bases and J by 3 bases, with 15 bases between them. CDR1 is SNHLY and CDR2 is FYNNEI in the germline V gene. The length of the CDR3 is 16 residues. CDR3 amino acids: CASSDVVSQYYNEQFF. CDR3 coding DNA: TGTGCCAGCAGTGACGTCGTCAGCCAATACTACAATGAGCAGTTCTTC.

CDR3 in amino acids: CSAPWTGDVHEQYF. The DNA for the CDR3 is TGCAGTGCTCCTTGGACGGGGGACGTCCACGAGCAGTACTTC. This chain links TRBV20-1 with TRBJ2-7, with D perhaps TRBD2 (6 bases). V lost 5 bases, J lost 5 bases, and 19 bases lay in between. CDR3 length: 14 residues. In germline, CDR1 is DFQATT, CDR2 SNEGSKA (reference sequence).

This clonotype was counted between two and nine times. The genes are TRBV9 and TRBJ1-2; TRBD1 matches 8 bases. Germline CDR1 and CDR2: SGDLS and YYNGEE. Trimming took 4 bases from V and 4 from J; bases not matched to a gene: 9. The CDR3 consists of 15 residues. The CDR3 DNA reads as TGTGCCAGCAGCTCTAGGGACAGGAGTTTCTATGGCTACACCTTC. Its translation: CASSSRDRSFYGYTF.

The CDR3 coding sequence is TGTGCCAGCAGCTTAAACAGGGGAGGTGGAAACACCATATATTTT. Protein product: CASSLNRGGGNTIYF. This chain joins TRBV7-2 and TRBJ1-3; 7 nucleotides align to TRBD1. Germline V gene sequence: CDR1 SGHTA, CDR2 FQGNSA. V was pared by 2 bases and J by 3 bases, with 4 bases of the junction left unmatched. The CDR3 sequence is 15 residues long. The full variable domain, with the rest looked up from reference TRBV7-2 and TRBJ1-3, is GAGVSQSPSNKVTEKGKDVELRCDPISGHTALYWYRQSLGQGLEFLIYFQGNSAPDKSGLPSDRFSAERTGGSVSTLTIQRTQQEDSAVYLCASSLNRGGGNTIYFGEGSWLTVV.

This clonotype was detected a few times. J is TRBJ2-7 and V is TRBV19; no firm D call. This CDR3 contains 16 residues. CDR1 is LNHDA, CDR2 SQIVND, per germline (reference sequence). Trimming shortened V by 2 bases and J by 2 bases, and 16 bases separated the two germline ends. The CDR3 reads CASSIRELAVAYEQYF. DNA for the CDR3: TGTGCCAGTAGTATAAGGGAATTAGCAGTAGCCTACGAGCAGTACTTC.

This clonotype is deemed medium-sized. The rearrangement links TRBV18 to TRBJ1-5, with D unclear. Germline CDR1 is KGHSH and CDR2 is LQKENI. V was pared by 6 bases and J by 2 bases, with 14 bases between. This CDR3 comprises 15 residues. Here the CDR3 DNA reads TGTGCCAGCTCGGTCAGTACAATCGGCAATCAGCCCCAGCATTTT. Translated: CASSVSTIGNQPQHF.